A selection of T cell receptor beta chains follows, all from one sample in a study of T cell therapy after organ transplantation. These receptors lack a known antigen. Here immunoSEQ multiplex PCR was the method, and the copy in TCRdb shows in-frame clones only, minus some. The table lists roughly 20,000 clones, 84% of them singletons. Sequences were derived from CD8+ T cells from blood, sampled after autologous CMV-specific T cell therapy. These receptors originate from a human patient who had received a solid organ transplant and had CMV disease. The T cells may partly be graft donor cells. Both conserved end residues are part of each CDR3. Each record gives: CDR3 protein, CDR3 DNA, clone size, V gene, J gene, D gene. D genes are given only for firm matches. Not all rows give a size; the values are once, few, many and, for expanded clones, a class.

CDR3 protein: CASSSGQGLAGGGTDTQYF; CDR3 DNA: TGCGCCAGCAGCTCCGGACAGGGGCTAGCGGGAGGGGGCACAGATACGCAGTATTTT; clone size: .; V gene: TRBV5-1; J gene: TRBJ2-3; D gene: TRBD2
CDR3 protein: CASSLGQLNEKLFF; CDR3 DNA: TGTGCCAGCAGCCTCGGACAGCTTAATGAAAAACTGTTTTTT; clone size: many; V gene: TRBV6-5; J gene: TRBJ1-4; D gene: .
CDR3 protein: CASSYGTGAYEQYF; CDR3 DNA: TGTGCCAGCAGTTATGGGACAGGGGCGTACGAGCAGTACTTC; clone size: .; V gene: TRBV27; J gene: TRBJ2-7; D gene: TRBD1
CDR3 protein: CASSSGLEFYEQYF; CDR3 DNA: TGTGCCAGCAGCTCGGGACTGGAATTCTACGAGCAGTACTTC; clone size: .; V gene: TRBV13; J gene: TRBJ2-7; D gene: .
CDR3 protein: CASSLKGGGGPTDTQYF; CDR3 DNA: TGTGCCAGCAGCTTAAAGGGGGGCGGGGGACCCACAGATACGCAGTATTTT; clone size: once; V gene: TRBV11-2; J gene: TRBJ2-3; D gene: .
CDR3 protein: CASSSEGTLAKNIQYF; CDR3 DNA: TGTGCCAGCAGCTCCGAAGGGACACTAGCCAAAAACATTCAGTACTTC; clone size: .; V gene: TRBV7-9; J gene: TRBJ2-4; D gene: .
CDR3 protein: CASSYGTEGYEQYF; CDR3 DNA: TGTGCCAGCAGTTACGGGACAGAAGGGTACGAGCAGTACTTC; clone size: .; V gene: TRBV27; J gene: TRBJ2-7; D gene: TRBD1
CDR3 protein: CASSEQDRSYEQYF; CDR3 DNA: TGTGCCAGCAGTGAACAAGACAGGTCCTACGAGCAGTACTTC; clone size: .; V gene: TRBV25-1; J gene: TRBJ2-7; D gene: .
CDR3 protein: CASSQVTSGYYYEQFF; CDR3 DNA: TGCGCCAGCAGCCAAGTGACTAGCGGGTACTACTATGAGCAGTTCTTC; clone size: .; V gene: TRBV4-3; J gene: TRBJ2-1; D gene: TRBD2
CDR3 protein: CVTATVSQETQYF; CDR3 DNA: TGCGTTACGGCGACAGTTAGCCAAGAGACCCAGTACTTC; clone size: .; V gene: TRBV27; J gene: TRBJ2-5; D gene: .
CDR3 protein: CASSQEGFTDTQYF; CDR3 DNA: TGTGCCAGCAGCCAAGAAGGGTTCACAGATACGCAGTATTTT; clone size: .; V gene: TRBV4-2; J gene: TRBJ2-3; D gene: .
CDR3 protein: CASTSGVGYYEQYF; CDR3 DNA: TGTGCCAGCACCTCAGGGGTGGGCTACTACGAGCAGTACTTC; clone size: .; V gene: TRBV5-8; J gene: TRBJ2-7; D gene: .
CDR3 protein: CATHDPGGYPSTDTQYF; CDR3 DNA: TGTGCCACCCACGACCCAGGTGGGTATCCGAGCACAGATACGCAGTATTTT; clone size: .; V gene: TRBV10-3; J gene: TRBJ2-3; D gene: .
CDR3 protein: CASSMSQVPLGYTF; CDR3 DNA: TGTGCCAGCAGCATGTCACAGGTGCCGTTGGGCTACACCTTC; clone size: .; V gene: TRBV5-6; J gene: TRBJ1-2; D gene: .
CDR3 protein: CASSNWGPETQYF; CDR3 DNA: TGTGCCAGCAGTAACTGGGGCCCGGAGACCCAGTACTTC; clone size: .; V gene: TRBV27; J gene: TRBJ2-5; D gene: .
CDR3 protein: CASSHLPHEQFF; CDR3 DNA: TGCGCCAGCAGCCACCTCCCCCATGAGCAGTTCTTC; clone size: .; V gene: TRBV4-1; J gene: TRBJ2-1; D gene: .
CDR3 protein: CASSAGTSGANEQFF; CDR3 DNA: TGTGCTAGCAGCGCCGGGACTAGCGGGGCGAATGAGCAGTTCTTC; clone size: .; V gene: TRBV7-7; J gene: TRBJ2-1; D gene: TRBD2
CDR3 protein: CASSISAGEQYF; CDR3 DNA: TGTGCCAGCAGTATTAGTGCGGGCGAGCAGTACTTC; clone size: .; V gene: TRBV7-9; J gene: TRBJ2-7; D gene: .
CDR3 protein: CASSLSDRKETQYF; CDR3 DNA: TGTGCTAGCAGCTTATCGGACAGGAAAGAGACCCAGTACTTC; clone size: .; V gene: TRBV7-7; J gene: TRBJ2-5; D gene: TRBD1
CDR3 protein: CASSWGLSYEQYF; CDR3 DNA: TGTGCCAGCAGCTGGGGACTCTCCTACGAGCAGTACTTC; clone size: medium-sized; V gene: TRBV6-5; J gene: TRBJ2-7; D gene: .
CDR3 protein: CASSTSGLAGEETQYF; CDR3 DNA: TGTGCCAGCAGCACCTCGGGACTAGCGGGAGAAGAGACCCAGTACTTC; clone size: .; V gene: TRBV13; J gene: TRBJ2-5; D gene: TRBD2
CDR3 protein: CASSSGNYGYTF; CDR3 DNA: TGTGCCAGCAGTTCTGGAAACTATGGCTACACCTTC; clone size: .; V gene: TRBV27; J gene: TRBJ1-2; D gene: .
CDR3 protein: CASSQRGYSYGYTF; CDR3 DNA: TGTGCCAGCAGTCAAAGGGGGTATAGCTATGGCTACACCTTC; clone size: .; V gene: TRBV7-6; J gene: TRBJ1-2; D gene: .
CDR3 protein: CASGVSATYEQYF; CDR3 DNA: TGTGCCAGCGGAGTTTCCGCTACCTACGAGCAGTACTTC; clone size: .; V gene: TRBV6-5; J gene: TRBJ2-7; D gene: .
CDR3 protein: CSVDPWGLGVTEAFF; CDR3 DNA: TGCAGCGTTGACCCCTGGGGTCTGGGGGTCACTGAAGCTTTCTTT; clone size: .; V gene: TRBV29-1; J gene: TRBJ1-1; D gene: .
CDR3 protein: CASSQDRLAGDYEQYF; CDR3 DNA: TGCGCCAGCAGCCAAGATCGCCTAGCGGGAGATTACGAGCAGTACTTC; clone size: .; V gene: TRBV4-1; J gene: TRBJ2-7; D gene: TRBD2
CDR3 protein: CASSYSGFPNQPQHF; CDR3 DNA: TGTGCCAGCAGTTACTCAGGGTTTCCCAATCAGCCCCAGCATTTT; clone size: .; V gene: TRBV6-5; J gene: TRBJ1-5; D gene: .
CDR3 protein: CAISEIMGPVSGNTIYF; CDR3 DNA: TGTGCCATCAGTGAGATTATGGGGCCCGTCTCTGGAAACACCATATATTTT; clone size: .; V gene: TRBV10-3; J gene: TRBJ1-3; D gene: .
CDR3 protein: CASSLVSDRAYTEAFF; CDR3 DNA: TGCGCCAGCAGCCTGGTTTCGGACAGGGCCTACACTGAAGCTTTCTTT; clone size: .; V gene: TRBV4-1; J gene: TRBJ1-1; D gene: TRBD1
CDR3 protein: CASSPRTGTSYEQYF; CDR3 DNA: TGTGCCAGCAGCCCCAGGACAGGAACCTCCTACGAGCAGTACTTC; clone size: .; V gene: TRBV11-2; J gene: TRBJ2-7; D gene: TRBD1
CDR3 protein: CASSYSRGTEAFF; CDR3 DNA: TGTGCCAGCAGTTACTCGAGGGGGACTGAAGCTTTCTTT; clone size: .; V gene: TRBV6-5; J gene: TRBJ1-1; D gene: .
CDR3 protein: CASSLGPNTEAFF; CDR3 DNA: TGTGCCAGCAGCTTAGGACCGAACACTGAAGCTTTCTTT; clone size: .; V gene: TRBV11-2; J gene: TRBJ1-1; D gene: .
CDR3 protein: CASRPQSGEMPMDTQYF; CDR3 DNA: TGTGCCAGCAGACCTCAATCTGGGGAAATGCCAATGGATACGCAGTATTTT; clone size: .; V gene: TRBV25-1; J gene: TRBJ2-3; D gene: .
CDR3 protein: CASLLNTEAFF; CDR3 DNA: TGTGCCAGCCTTTTGAACACTGAAGCTTTCTTT; clone size: .; V gene: TRBV7-3; J gene: TRBJ1-1; D gene: .
CDR3 protein: CASTPTAGGSYEQYF; CDR3 DNA: TGTGCCAGCACCCCTACGGCGGGCGGGTCCTACGAGCAGTACTTC; clone size: .; V gene: TRBV27; J gene: TRBJ2-7; D gene: .
CDR3 protein: CASSQEHPIRPLHF; CDR3 DNA: TGCGCCAGCAGCCAAGAGCATCCTATTCGGCCCCTCCACTTT; clone size: .; V gene: TRBV4-3; J gene: TRBJ1-6; D gene: .
CDR3 protein: CASSHSSGNTIYF; CDR3 DNA: TGTGCCAGCAGCCACTCCTCTGGAAACACCATATATTTT; clone size: .; V gene: TRBV16; J gene: TRBJ1-3; D gene: .
CDR3 protein: CASSQDPFGYEQYF; CDR3 DNA: TGCGCCAGCAGCCAAGATCCTTTTGGTTACGAGCAGTACTTC; clone size: .; V gene: TRBV4-3; J gene: TRBJ2-7; D gene: .
CDR3 protein: CASSFWGQAKGLGYGYTF; CDR3 DNA: TGCGCCAGCAGCTTTTGGGGACAGGCCAAGGGCCTAGGATATGGCTACACCTTC; clone size: once; V gene: TRBV5-1; J gene: TRBJ1-2; D gene: TRBD1
CDR3 protein: CASSTLESQYF; CDR3 DNA: TGTGCCAGCAGCACCCTGGAGAGTCAGTACTTC; clone size: .; V gene: TRBV11-2; J gene: TRBJ2-4; D gene: .
CDR3 protein: CASSGGEGEKNTEAFF; CDR3 DNA: TGTGCCAGCAGTGGGGGGGAGGGAGAAAAGAACACTGAAGCTTTCTTT; clone size: .; V gene: TRBV6-4; J gene: TRBJ1-1; D gene: .
CDR3 protein: CASSSLYGREGNEQFF; CDR3 DNA: TGTGCCAGCAGTTCCCTGTATGGGCGGGAGGGCAATGAGCAGTTCTTC; clone size: .; V gene: TRBV27; J gene: TRBJ2-1; D gene: TRBD2
CDR3 protein: CASSSKGGSYEQYF; CDR3 DNA: TGCGCCAGCAGCTCTAAGGGGGGTTCCTACGAGCAGTACTTC; clone size: .; V gene: TRBV5-1; J gene: TRBJ2-7; D gene: .
CDR3 protein: CASSTPGEEQFF; CDR3 DNA: TGTGCCAGCAGCACACCAGGGGAGGAGCAGTTCTTC; clone size: .; V gene: TRBV11-3; J gene: TRBJ2-1; D gene: .
CDR3 protein: CASSLLDDPETQYF; CDR3 DNA: TGTGCCAGCTCACTCCTCGACGATCCCGAGACCCAGTACTTC; clone size: .; V gene: TRBV18; J gene: TRBJ2-5; D gene: .
CDR3 protein: CASSVGQGKEYF; CDR3 DNA: TGTGCCAGCAGCGTGGGACAGGGAAAGGAGTACTTC; clone size: .; V gene: TRBV9; J gene: TRBJ2-4; D gene: TRBD1
CDR3 protein: CASSVGPGGFGNEQFF; CDR3 DNA: TGTGCCAGTAGTGTGGGCCCAGGGGGCTTCGGCAATGAGCAGTTCTTC; clone size: .; V gene: TRBV19; J gene: TRBJ2-1; D gene: TRBD1
CDR3 protein: CASSQDSVLEQYF; CDR3 DNA: TGTGCCAGCAGCCAAGATTCAGTCCTCGAGCAGTACTTC; clone size: .; V gene: TRBV4-2; J gene: TRBJ2-7; D gene: .
CDR3 protein: CASSWTGGLNTEAFF; CDR3 DNA: TGTGCCAGCAGCTGGACAGGGGGACTGAACACTGAAGCTTTCTTT; clone size: .; V gene: TRBV7-8; J gene: TRBJ1-1; D gene: TRBD1
CDR3 protein: CASKWGDTEAFF; CDR3 DNA: TGTGCCAGTAAATGGGGGGACACTGAAGCTTTCTTT; clone size: .; V gene: TRBV19; J gene: TRBJ1-1; D gene: .
CDR3 protein: CASTGAPSSYEQYF; CDR3 DNA: TGTGCCAGCACCGGCGCTCCAAGCTCCTACGAGCAGTACTTC; clone size: once; V gene: TRBV7-9; J gene: TRBJ2-7; D gene: .
CDR3 protein: CALGAEHSYEQYF; CDR3 DNA: TGTGCCCTAGGCGCAGAGCACTCCTACGAGCAGTACTTC; clone size: .; V gene: TRBV7-9; J gene: TRBJ2-7; D gene: .
CDR3 protein: CASSLRAGELFF; CDR3 DNA: TGTGCCAGCAGTTTGCGGGCCGGGGAGCTGTTTTTT; clone size: .; V gene: TRBV27; J gene: TRBJ2-2; D gene: .
CDR3 protein: CASSLQPWTGDNSPLHF; CDR3 DNA: TGCGCCAGCAGCTTGCAACCCTGGACAGGGGATAATTCACCCCTCCACTTT; clone size: .; V gene: TRBV5-1; J gene: TRBJ1-6; D gene: TRBD1
CDR3 protein: CASSYDRGGGYTF; CDR3 DNA: TGTGCCAGCAGCTATGACAGGGGAGGAGGCTACACCTTC; clone size: .; V gene: TRBV6-5; J gene: TRBJ1-2; D gene: TRBD1